Listed below are T cell receptor beta chains from one sample, sequenced in a study of control samples from healthy donors and cancer patients. The method was immunoSEQ multiplex PCR; TCRdb's version includes in-frame clones alone and lacks a portion of them. Its table records 150,000 to 200,000 clones. Sequencing used blood. The receptors were gathered from a woman in her twenties or thirties in good health. Each CDR3 is given with its conserved first and last residue. The D gene is left open where the match is weak.

v_gene	j_gene	d_gene	CDR3aa	CDR3nt
TRBV3-1/TRBV3-2	TRBJ1-4	TRBD1	CASSLQGAHEKLFF	TGTGCCAGCAGCCTACAGGGGGCGCATGAAAAACTGTTTTTT
TRBV3-1/TRBV3-2	TRBJ1-2	.	CASSQDSVAVYGYTF	TGTGCCAGCAGCCAAGATTCAGTGGCGGTCTATGGCTACACCTTC
TRBV11-2	TRBJ2-7	.	CASSLAAGSRYEQYF	TGTGCCAGCAGCTTAGCGGCAGGGAGTCGCTACGAGCAGTACTTC
TRBV6-5	TRBJ1-2	.	CASSPGRIYGYTF	TGTGCCAGCAGTCCCGGACGGATCTATGGCTACACCTTC
TRBV29-1	TRBJ1-4	.	CSVAGDWATNEKLFF	TGCAGCGTCGCAGGGGACTGGGCAACTAATGAAAAACTGTTTTTT
TRBV28	TRBJ1-5	.	CASRVNRNQPQHF	TGTGCCAGCAGGGTGAACCGGAATCAGCCCCAGCATTTT
TRBV2	TRBJ2-7	TRBD2	CASREPSGGNNEQYF	TGTGCCAGCAGGGAACCTAGCGGGGGCAACAACGAGCAGTACTTC
TRBV9	TRBJ1-1	.	CASSVGSQSEAFF	TGTGCCAGCAGCGTAGGTAGTCAGTCCGAAGCTTTCTTT
TRBV5-1	TRBJ2-5	TRBD2	CASSLNSGGQETQYF	TGCGCCAGCAGCTTGAATAGCGGGGGCCAGGAGACCCAGTACTTC
TRBV7-8	TRBJ1-6	.	CASSSPSRNYNSPLHF	TGTGCCAGCAGCTCCCCCTCTCGTAACTATAATTCACCCCTCCACTTT
TRBV29-1	TRBJ2-7	.	CSVVGGGEQYF	TGCAGCGTTGTAGGAGGGGGCGAGCAGTACTTC
TRBV5-1	TRBJ1-1	.	CASRTRIGQMNTEAFF	TGCGCCAGCAGAACCCGTATTGGACAGATGAACACTGAAGCTTTCTTT
TRBV7-2	TRBJ2-7	.	CASSLVVLVYEQYF	TGTGCCAGCAGCTTAGTCGTGTTAGTCTACGAGCAGTACTTC
TRBV7-6	TRBJ2-2	.	CASSPAGLNTGELFF	TGTGCCAGCAGCCCGGCGGGTCTGAACACCGGGGAGCTGTTTTTT
TRBV2	TRBJ2-6	.	CASSEEGSGANVLTF	TGTGCCAGCAGTGAGGAGGGATCTGGGGCCAACGTCCTGACTTTC
TRBV19	TRBJ2-3	.	CASCGDTQADTQYF	TGTGCCAGTTGCGGGGACACTCAGGCAGATACGCAGTATTTT
TRBV19	TRBJ2-2	.	CASSIAGVNTGELFF	TGTGCCAGTAGTATAGCGGGAGTGAACACCGGGGAGCTGTTTTTT
TRBV5-1	TRBJ2-7	TRBD1	CASSPREGQGSYEQYF	TGCGCCAGCAGCCCGAGGGAAGGACAGGGTTCCTACGAGCAGTACTTC
TRBV5-6	TRBJ1-2	.	CASSFKSSPYGYTF	TGTGCCAGCAGCTTTAAGAGCAGCCCTTATGGCTACACCTTC
TRBV19	TRBJ1-3	.	CASSLGTDSGNTIYF	TGTGCCAGTAGTCTCGGGACGGACTCTGGAAACACCATATATTTT
TRBV28	TRBJ2-7	.	CASSLMPLLNRAGSYEQYF	TGTGCCAGCAGTTTAATGCCTCTATTAAACAGGGCCGGATCCTACGAGCAGTACTTC
TRBV6-5	TRBJ2-2	.	CASSYSTGELFF	TGTGCCAGCAGTTACAGCACCGGGGAGCTGTTTTTT
TRBV7-6	TRBJ2-6	.	CASSLWSGRYSGANVLTF	TGTGCCAGCAGCCTCTGGTCTGGCCGCTACTCTGGGGCCAACGTCCTGACTTTC
TRBV7-9	TRBJ2-3	TRBD2	CASSLLTSGVFTDTQYF	TGTGCCAGCAGCTTACTCACTAGCGGGGTTTTCACAGATACGCAGTATTTT
TRBV7-9	TRBJ1-2	.	CASSFSGFYGYTF	TGTGCCAGCAGCTTCTCAGGGTTTTATGGCTACACCTTC
TRBV19	TRBJ2-2	.	CASSPRGPTGELFF	TGTGCCAGTAGCCCTCGGGGTCCCACCGGGGAGCTGTTTTTT
TRBV3-1/TRBV3-2	TRBJ1-4	.	CASSQAALQKLFF	TGTGCCAGCAGCCAAGCCGCTCTCCAAAAACTGTTTTTT
TRBV14	TRBJ2-7	.	CASSQSPRTVERGWWSSYEQYF	TGTGCCAGCAGCCAATCCCCCCGGACAGTGGAGAGAGGGTGGTGGTCCTCCTACGAGCAGTACTTC
TRBV10-3	TRBJ1-5	TRBD1	CAISGALTGLNNQPQHF	TGTGCCATCAGTGGTGCCCTGACAGGGTTGAACAATCAGCCCCAGCATTTT
TRBV14	TRBJ2-7	.	CASSRGYEQYF	TGTGCCAGCAGCCGCGGTTACGAGCAGTACTTC
TRBV18	TRBJ1-1	TRBD1	CASSPRDRDTEAFF	TGTGCCAGCTCCCCTAGGGACAGGGACACTGAAGCTTTCTTT
TRBV7-9	TRBJ1-1	.	CASSLGGIGAFF	TGTGCCAGCAGCTTAGGGGGGATTGGTGCTTTCTTT
TRBV24-1	TRBJ2-3	TRBD2	CATSDPGLAGGSDTQYF	TGTGCCACCAGTGACCCCGGACTAGCGGGGGGGTCAGATACGCAGTATTTT
TRBV5-8	TRBJ1-2	.	CASSLFEGSGYTF	TGTGCCAGCAGCTTGTTTGAAGGTAGTGGCTACACCTTC
TRBV7-9	TRBJ2-5	TRBD2	CASSTPLAGQETQYF	TGTGCCAGCAGCACGCCACTAGCGGGGCAAGAGACCCAGTACTTC
TRBV5-1	TRBJ1-2	.	CASSPGHSNYGYTF	TGCGCCAGCAGCCCGGGACATTCTAACTATGGCTACACCTTC
TRBV30	TRBJ2-2	.	CAFCSPGNTGELFF	TGTGCCTTCTGTTCTCCGGGAAACACCGGGGAGCTGTTTTTT
TRBV20-1	TRBJ2-7	.	CSGADTYEQYF	TGCAGTGGAGCGGATACCTACGAGCAGTACTTC
TRBV6-2/TRBV6-3	TRBJ2-7	TRBD1	CASSYPSTGGFPYEQYF	TGTGCCAGCAGTTACCCCTCCACAGGGGGATTTCCCTACGAGCAGTACTTC
TRBV7-9	TRBJ2-1	TRBD1	CAGRTGSNEQFF	TGTGCCGGTAGGACAGGGAGCAATGAGCAGTTCTTC
TRBV18	TRBJ2-1	TRBD2	CASSPPGLAGYNEQFF	TGTGCCAGCTCACCACCGGGACTAGCGGGATACAATGAGCAGTTCTTC
TRBV29-1	TRBJ1-1	.	CSVEGDQGNTEAFF	TGCAGCGTTGAAGGGGATCAGGGGAACACTGAAGCTTTCTTT
TRBV1	TRBJ2-1	.	CTSSGTGPYNEQFF	TGCACCAGCAGCGGGACGGGGCCATACAATGAGCAGTTCTTC
TRBV6-5	TRBJ1-5	TRBD1	CASSPGQGNNQPQHF	TGTGCCAGCAGTCCGGGACAGGGGAACAATCAGCCCCAGCATTTT
TRBV3-1/TRBV3-2	TRBJ1-2	TRBD1	CASSQAQGAWYGYTF	TGTGCCAGCAGCCAGGCACAGGGGGCTTGGTATGGCTACACCTTC
TRBV3-1/TRBV3-2	TRBJ1-2	TRBD1	CASSPQGANYGYTF	TGTGCCAGCAGCCCACAGGGGGCTAACTATGGCTACACCTTC
TRBV5-4	TRBJ1-5	TRBD1	CASSGDREQPQHF	TGTGCCAGCAGCGGGGACAGGGAACAGCCCCAGCATTTT
TRBV4-2	TRBJ1-1	.	CASSQGGWGTEAFF	TGTGCCAGCAGCCAAGGAGGCTGGGGAACTGAAGCTTTCTTT